This T cell receptor beta chain was found in a study of blood T cells in healthy people across ages. The J segment lost 2 bases and the V segment lost 0 bases, leaving 6 bases of the junction unmatched. This CDR3 is built from 15 residues. In germline, CDR1 is DFQATT, CDR2 SNEGSKA (reference sequence). A second roughly 6 to 12 cycle PCR used barcoded and J-beta primers. TCRdb itself ran the 5' RACE reads through MiXCR, one entry per CDR3 protein. The data hold about 680,000 distinct CDR3 sequences, with over 45% observed a single time. The chain employs TRBV20-1 and TRBJ1-2; 7 nucleotides match TRBD1. The receptor's source is a woman aged 55-69 years in good health. The sequenced sample was blood. CDR3 region: CSARDRQGGNYGYTF. The CDR3 DNA is TGCAGTGCTAGAGACCGACAGGGAGGAAACTATGGCTACACCTTC.